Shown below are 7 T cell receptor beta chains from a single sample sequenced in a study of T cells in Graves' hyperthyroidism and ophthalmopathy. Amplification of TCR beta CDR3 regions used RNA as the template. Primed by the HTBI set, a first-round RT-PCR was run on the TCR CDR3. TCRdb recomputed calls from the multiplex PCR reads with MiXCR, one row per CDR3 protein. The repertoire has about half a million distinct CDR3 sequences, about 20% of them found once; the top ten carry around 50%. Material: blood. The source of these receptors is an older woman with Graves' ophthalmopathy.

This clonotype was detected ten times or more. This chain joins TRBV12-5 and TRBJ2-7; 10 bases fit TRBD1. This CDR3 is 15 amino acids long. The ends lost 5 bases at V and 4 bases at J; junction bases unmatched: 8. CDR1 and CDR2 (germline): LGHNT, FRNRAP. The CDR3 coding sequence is TGTGCTAGTGGTCTAATGGGACAGGGGATATACGAGCAGTACTTC. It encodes CASGLMGQGIYEQYF.

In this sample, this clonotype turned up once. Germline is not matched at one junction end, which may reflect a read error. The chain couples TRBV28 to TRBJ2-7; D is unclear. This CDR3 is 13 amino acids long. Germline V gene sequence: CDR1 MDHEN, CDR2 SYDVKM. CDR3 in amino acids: CASSQDSRQEQYF. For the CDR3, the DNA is TGCGCCAGCAGCCAAGATAGCCGACAAGAGCAGTACTTC.

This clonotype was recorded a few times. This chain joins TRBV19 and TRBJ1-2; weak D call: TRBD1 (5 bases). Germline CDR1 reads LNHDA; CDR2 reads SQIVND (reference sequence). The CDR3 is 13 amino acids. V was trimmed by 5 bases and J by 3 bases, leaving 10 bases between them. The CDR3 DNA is TGTGCCAGTAGTTTCGACAGCTACTATGGCTACACCTTC. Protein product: CASSFDSYYGYTF.

CDR3 residues: CASSLIPGILGTEAFF. CDR3 DNA sequence: TGTGCCAGCAGTTTAATTCCGGGGATTTTGGGCACTGAAGCTTTCTTT. The chain uses TRBV27 and TRBJ1-1, with D uncertain. The CDR3 is made up of 16 amino acids. Germline assignment: CDR1 MNHEY and CDR2 SMNVEV (reference sequence). The ends were cut back, 2 bases at V and 4 bases at J, with 17 bases in the middle.

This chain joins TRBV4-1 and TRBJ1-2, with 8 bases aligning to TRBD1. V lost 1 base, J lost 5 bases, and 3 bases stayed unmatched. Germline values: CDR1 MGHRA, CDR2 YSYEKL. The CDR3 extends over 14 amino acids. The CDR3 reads CASSQGQGRYGYTF. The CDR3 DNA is TGCGCCAGCAGCCAAGGACAGGGGAGGTATGGCTACACCTTC.

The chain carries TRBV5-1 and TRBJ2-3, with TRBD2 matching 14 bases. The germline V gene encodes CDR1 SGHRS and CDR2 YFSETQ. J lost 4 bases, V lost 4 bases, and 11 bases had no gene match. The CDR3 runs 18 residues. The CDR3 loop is CASSLGLAGEPLPDTQYF. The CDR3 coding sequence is TGCGCCAGCAGCCTGGGACTAGCGGGAGAACCCCTCCCAGATACGCAGTATTTT.

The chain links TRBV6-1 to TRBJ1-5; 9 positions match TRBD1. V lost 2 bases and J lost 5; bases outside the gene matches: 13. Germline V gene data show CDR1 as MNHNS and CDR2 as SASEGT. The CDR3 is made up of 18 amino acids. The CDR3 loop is CASSEYPPTGGTDQPQHF. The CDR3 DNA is TGTGCCAGCAGTGAATACCCCCCGACAGGGGGAACGGATCAGCCCCAGCATTTT.